The 2 T cell receptor beta chains below all came from one sample that was sequenced in a study of cytomegalovirus exposure and HLA in healthy donors. Vbeta (60) and Jbeta (13) primers were used in the PCR. The assay was immunoSEQ multiplex PCR, and TCRdb's table has in-frame clones only and misses some. The data show approximately 130,000 clones, 70% to 80% seen once. The source material was PBMCs. These receptors were obtained from a middle-aged man in good health and CMV-seronegative.

The chain carries TRBV27 and TRBJ2-6; D unresolved. V dropped 4 bases and J dropped 0 bases, with 4 bases sitting between them. CDR1 is MNHEY and CDR2 is SMNVEV in the germline V gene (reference sequence). CDR3 length equals 14 residues. The CDR3 region has the DNA TGTGCCAGCAGTTCCTACTCTGGGGCCAACGTCCTGACTTTC. Translating gives CASSSYSGANVLTF. Filled out from reference TRBV27 and TRBJ2-6, the complete variable domain reads EAQVTQNPRYLITVTGKKLTVTCSQNMNHEYMSWYRQDPGLGLRQIYYSMNVEVTDKGDVPEGYKVSRKEKRNFPLILESPSPNQTSLYFCASSSYSGANVLTFGAGSRLTVL.

This clone was counted a few times. The chain uses TRBV10-1 and TRBJ2-3, with TRBD2 matching 9 bases. J lost 1 base, V lost 0 bases, and 11 bases had no gene match. The CDR3 runs to 19 residues. Germline assignment: CDR1 WNHNN and CDR2 SYGVQD (reference sequence). The CDR3 DNA is TGCGCCAGCAGTGAGTCTCCGGGACTAGCTTCAACCCGCACAGATACGCAGTATTTT. Translating gives CASSESPGLASTRTDTQYF.